This T cell receptor beta chain appears in the sequencing data of a study of T cell changes during pregnancy in multiple sclerosis (dated by TCRdb to between 2017 and 2020). About the full investigation: The study examined how the T cell repertoire changed over the course of pregnancy in women with multiple sclerosis.

To note about this clone: This clone's antigen is unknown. No base qualities exist here, and no much larger clone lies one base off it.

Sequences SGHDN (CDR1) and FVKESK (CDR2) are obtained from the germline V gene. Trimming removed 4 bases from V and 1 base from J; the gene matches leave 1 base unexplained. Spanning cysteine to phenylalanine, the CDR3 consists of 15 amino acids. Only the CDR3 portion is preserved as DNA: 45 bases, with reading frame beginning at the first base. Preparation of the library involved the immunoSEQ multiplex PCR assay. Drawn from immuneACCESS, this table holds only the in-frame rearrangements with V and J called that TCRdb kept. Clones are partly lost; checked studies trace under half to an unresolved V gene and leave the rest unexplained. The sample table records some 100,000 clones; over 85% of these occur just once. The ten largest clones add up to around 1.2% of the sample.

The receptor was derived from a female donor with multiple sclerosis, enrolled in a pregnancy study. The chain is encoded by TRBV14 joined to TRBJ2-6, and 7 junctional nucleotides match TRBD1. The input for sequencing was peripheral blood, taken in the second trimester of pregnancy. The sequenced DNA is TGTGCCAGCAGCCCACAGGGGTCTGGGGCCAACGTCCTGACTTTC. It encodes CASSPQGSGANVLTF.